This T cell receptor (beta chain) was recovered during a study of cytomegalovirus exposure and HLA in healthy donors. Trimming stripped 0 bases from V and 3 bases from J, with 6 bases between. Germline loops: CDR1 SGHRS, CDR2 YFSETQ. The CDR3 has 13 amino acids. Researchers ran the PCR with 60 Vbeta and 13 Jbeta primers. In the original analysis: Roughly 10 million shared chains were among roughly 81 million unique TCR beta chains counted in a later analysis. Clones were sequenced by immunoSEQ multiplex PCR, and TCRdb holds only the in-frame ones, with some missing. V and J calls and clone size follow that table, whereas D and trimming were derived from the DNA. The sample comprises 130,000 to 150,000 clones, just under 85% of which are singletons, and roughly 4.5% rests with the top ten. Findings and caveats of the study: Association with HLA alleles at 0.05 false discovery rate was found for some 18,000 TCR beta sequences in a later analysis.

Worth noting for this clone: The target antigen is unknown.

This chain links TRBV5-1 with TRBJ1-2; D not certain. This receptor was obtained from a man between 35 and 55 years old in good health and CMV-seropositive. Sequenced input: PBMCs. CDR3 in amino acids: CASSLDTYYGYTF. The DNA of the CDR3 is TGCGCCAGCAGCTTGGACACGTACTATGGCTACACCTTC.